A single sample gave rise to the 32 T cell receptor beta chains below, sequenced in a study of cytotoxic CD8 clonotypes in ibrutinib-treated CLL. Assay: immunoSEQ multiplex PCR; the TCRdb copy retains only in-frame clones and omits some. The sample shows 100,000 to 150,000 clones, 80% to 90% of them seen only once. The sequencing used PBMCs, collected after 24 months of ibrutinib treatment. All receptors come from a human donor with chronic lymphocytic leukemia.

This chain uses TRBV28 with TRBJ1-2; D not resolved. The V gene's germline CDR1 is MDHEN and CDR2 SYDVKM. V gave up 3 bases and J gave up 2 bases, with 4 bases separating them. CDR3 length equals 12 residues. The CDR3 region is CASSFLNYGYTF. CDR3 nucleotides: TGTGCCAGCAGTTTTTTGAACTATGGCTACACCTTC.

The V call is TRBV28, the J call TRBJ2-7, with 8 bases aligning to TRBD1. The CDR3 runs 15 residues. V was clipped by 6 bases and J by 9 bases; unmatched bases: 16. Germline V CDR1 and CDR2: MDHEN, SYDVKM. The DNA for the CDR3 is TGTGCCAGCAGCCGTTACCCTTGGACAGGGACGGGGCAGTACTTC. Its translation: CASSRYPWTGTGQYF.

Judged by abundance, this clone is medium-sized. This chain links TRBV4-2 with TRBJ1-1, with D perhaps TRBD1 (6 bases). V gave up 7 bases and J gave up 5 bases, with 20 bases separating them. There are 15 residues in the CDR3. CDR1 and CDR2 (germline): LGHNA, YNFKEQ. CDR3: CASTPPGARSTEAFF. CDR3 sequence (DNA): TGTGCCAGCACCCCGCCGGGGGCGCGGAGTACTGAAGCTTTCTTT.

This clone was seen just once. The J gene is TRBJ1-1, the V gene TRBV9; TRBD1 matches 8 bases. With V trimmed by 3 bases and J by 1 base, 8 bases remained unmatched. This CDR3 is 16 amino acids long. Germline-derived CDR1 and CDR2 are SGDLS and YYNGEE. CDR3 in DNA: TGTGCCAGCAGCGATTACGGGACAGGTCCGAACACTGAAGCTTTCTTT. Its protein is CASSDYGTGPNTEAFF.

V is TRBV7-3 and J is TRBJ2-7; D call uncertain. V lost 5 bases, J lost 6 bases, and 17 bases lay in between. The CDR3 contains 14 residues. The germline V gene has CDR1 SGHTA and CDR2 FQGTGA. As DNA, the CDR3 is TGTGCCAGCAGCCCCCCAGAAGCGAAATCCGAGCAGTACTTC. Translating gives CASSPPEAKSEQYF.

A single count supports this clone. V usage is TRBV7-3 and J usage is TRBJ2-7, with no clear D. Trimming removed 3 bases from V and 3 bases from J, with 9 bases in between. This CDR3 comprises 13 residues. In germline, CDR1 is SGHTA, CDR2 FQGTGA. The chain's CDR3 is CASSLYSHYEQYF. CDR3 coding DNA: TGTGCCAGCAGCTTGTACAGCCACTACGAGCAGTACTTC.

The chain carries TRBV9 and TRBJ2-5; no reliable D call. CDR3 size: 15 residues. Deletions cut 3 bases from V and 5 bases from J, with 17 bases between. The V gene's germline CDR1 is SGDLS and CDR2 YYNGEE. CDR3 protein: CASSAHRAVQETQYF. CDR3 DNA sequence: TGTGCCAGCAGCGCCCACCGGGCTGTGCAGGAGACCCAGTACTTC.

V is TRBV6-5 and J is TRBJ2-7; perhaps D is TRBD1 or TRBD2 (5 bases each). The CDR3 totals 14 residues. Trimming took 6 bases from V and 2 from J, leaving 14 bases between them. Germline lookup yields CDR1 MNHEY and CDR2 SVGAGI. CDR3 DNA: TGTGCCAGCAGCCTCGTCGAGGGGACCTACGAGCAGTACTTC. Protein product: CASSLVEGTYEQYF.

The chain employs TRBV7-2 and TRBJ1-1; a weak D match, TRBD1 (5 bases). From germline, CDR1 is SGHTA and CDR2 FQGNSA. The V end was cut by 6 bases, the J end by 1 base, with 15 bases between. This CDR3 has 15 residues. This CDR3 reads CASSPGHLENTEAFF. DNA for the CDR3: TGTGCCAGCAGTCCTGGACACCTCGAGAACACTGAAGCTTTCTTT.

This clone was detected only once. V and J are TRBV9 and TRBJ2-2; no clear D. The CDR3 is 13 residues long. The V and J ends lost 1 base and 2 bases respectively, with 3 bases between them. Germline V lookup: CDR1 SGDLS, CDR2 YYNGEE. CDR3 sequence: CASSVYNTGELFF. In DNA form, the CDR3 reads TGTGCCAGCAGCGTATATAACACCGGGGAGCTGTTTTTT.

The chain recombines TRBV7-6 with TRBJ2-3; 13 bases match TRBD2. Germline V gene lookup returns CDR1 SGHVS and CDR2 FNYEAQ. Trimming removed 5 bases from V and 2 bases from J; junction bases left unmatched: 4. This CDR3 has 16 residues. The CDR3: CASSPGLAGDTDTQYF. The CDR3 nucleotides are TGTGCCAGCAGCCCCGGACTAGCGGGGGACACAGATACGCAGTATTTT.

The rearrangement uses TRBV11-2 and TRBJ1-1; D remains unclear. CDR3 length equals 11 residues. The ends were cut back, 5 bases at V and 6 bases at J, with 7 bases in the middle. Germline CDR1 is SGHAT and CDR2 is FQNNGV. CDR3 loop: CASSASSEAFF. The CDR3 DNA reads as TGTGCCAGCAGCGCCTCGTCTGAAGCTTTCTTT. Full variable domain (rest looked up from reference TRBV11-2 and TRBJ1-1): EAGVAQSPRYKIIEKRQSVAFWCNPISGHATLYWYQQILGQGPKLLIQFQNNGVVDDSQLPKDRFSAERLKGVDSTLKIQPAKLEDSAVYLCASSASSEAFFGQGTRLTVV.

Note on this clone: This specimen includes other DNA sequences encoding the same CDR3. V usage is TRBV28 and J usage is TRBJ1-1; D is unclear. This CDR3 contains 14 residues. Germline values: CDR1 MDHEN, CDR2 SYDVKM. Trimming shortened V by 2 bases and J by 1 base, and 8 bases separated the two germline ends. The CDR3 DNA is TGTGCCAGCAGTTTAGTAGGGCGGAACACTGAAGCTTTCTTT. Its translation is CASSLVGRNTEAFF.

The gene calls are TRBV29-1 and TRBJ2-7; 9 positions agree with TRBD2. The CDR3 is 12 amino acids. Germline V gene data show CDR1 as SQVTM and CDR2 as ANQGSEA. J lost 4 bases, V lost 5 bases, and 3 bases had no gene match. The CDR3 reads CSVRREGYEQYF. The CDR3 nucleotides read TGCAGCGTTCGGCGGGAGGGTTACGAGCAGTACTTC.

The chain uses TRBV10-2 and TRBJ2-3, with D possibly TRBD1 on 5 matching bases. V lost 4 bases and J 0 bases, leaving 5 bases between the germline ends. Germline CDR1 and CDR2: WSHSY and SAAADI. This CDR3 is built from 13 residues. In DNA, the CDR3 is TGCGCCAGCAGTGGACAGAGCACAGATACGCAGTATTTT. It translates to CASSGQSTDTQYF.

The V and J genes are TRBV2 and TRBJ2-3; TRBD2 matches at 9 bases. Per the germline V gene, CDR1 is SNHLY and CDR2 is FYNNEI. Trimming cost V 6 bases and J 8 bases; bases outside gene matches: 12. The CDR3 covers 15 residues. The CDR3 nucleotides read TGTGCCAGCAGGACTTCAGGGGCGCGGGGGGGTACGCAGTATTTT. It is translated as CASRTSGARGGTQYF.

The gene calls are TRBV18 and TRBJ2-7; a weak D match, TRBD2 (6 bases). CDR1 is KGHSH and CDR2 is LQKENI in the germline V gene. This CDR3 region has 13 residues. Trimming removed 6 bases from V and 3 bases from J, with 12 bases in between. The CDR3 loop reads CASSGQGGYEQYF. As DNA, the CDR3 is TGTGCCAGCTCGGGGCAGGGAGGCTACGAGCAGTACTTC.

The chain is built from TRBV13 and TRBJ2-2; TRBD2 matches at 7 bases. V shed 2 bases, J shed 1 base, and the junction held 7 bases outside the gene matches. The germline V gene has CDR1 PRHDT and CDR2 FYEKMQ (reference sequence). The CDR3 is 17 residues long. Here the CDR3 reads CASSLTSGAGNTGELFF. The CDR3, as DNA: TGTGCCAGCAGCTTAACCAGCGGGGCGGGGAACACCGGGGAGCTGTTTTTT.

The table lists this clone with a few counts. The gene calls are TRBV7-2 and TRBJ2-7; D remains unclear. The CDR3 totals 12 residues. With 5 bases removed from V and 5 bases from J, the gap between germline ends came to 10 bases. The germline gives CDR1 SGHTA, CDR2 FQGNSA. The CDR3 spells CASSPGLHEQYF. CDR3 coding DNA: TGTGCCAGCAGCCCTGGGTTACACGAGCAGTACTTC.

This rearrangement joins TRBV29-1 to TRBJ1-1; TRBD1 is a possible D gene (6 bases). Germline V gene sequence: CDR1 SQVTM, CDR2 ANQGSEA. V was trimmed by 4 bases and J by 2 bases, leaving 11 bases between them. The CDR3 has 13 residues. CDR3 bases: TGCAGCGTTGTGACAGGTGCTAACACTGAAGCTTTCTTT. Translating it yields CSVVTGANTEAFF.

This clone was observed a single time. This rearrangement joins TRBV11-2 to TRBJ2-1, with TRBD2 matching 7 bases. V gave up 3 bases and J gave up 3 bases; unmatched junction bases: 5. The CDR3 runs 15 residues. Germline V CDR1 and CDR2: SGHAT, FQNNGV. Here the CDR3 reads CASSFSVAGYNEQFF. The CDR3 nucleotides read TGTGCCAGCAGCTTCTCGGTAGCGGGCTACAATGAGCAGTTCTTC.

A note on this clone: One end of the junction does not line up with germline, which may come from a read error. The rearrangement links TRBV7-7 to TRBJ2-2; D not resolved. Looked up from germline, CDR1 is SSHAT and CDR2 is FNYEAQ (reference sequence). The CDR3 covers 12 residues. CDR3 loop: CASSLDTGELFF. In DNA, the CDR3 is TGTGCTAGCAGCTTGGACACCGGGGAGCTGTTTTTT. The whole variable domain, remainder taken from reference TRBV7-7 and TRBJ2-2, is GAGVSQSPRYKVTKRGQDVTLRCDPISSHATLYWYQQALGQGPEFLTYFNYEAQPDKSGLPSDRFSAERPEGSISTLTIQRTEQRDSAMYRCASSLDTGELFFGEGSRLTVL.

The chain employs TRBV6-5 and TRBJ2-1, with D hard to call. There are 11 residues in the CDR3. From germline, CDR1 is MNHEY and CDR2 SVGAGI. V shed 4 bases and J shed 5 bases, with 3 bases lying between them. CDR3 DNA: TGTGCCAGCAGTTTGAACAATGAGCAGTTCTTC. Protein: CASSLNNEQFF.

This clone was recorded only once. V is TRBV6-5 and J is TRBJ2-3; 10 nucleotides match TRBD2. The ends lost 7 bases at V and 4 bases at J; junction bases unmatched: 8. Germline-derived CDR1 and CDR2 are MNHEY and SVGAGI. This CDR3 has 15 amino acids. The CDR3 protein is CASTRSGGASDTQYF. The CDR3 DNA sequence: TGTGCCAGCACTCGAAGCGGGGGGGCATCAGATACGCAGTATTTT.

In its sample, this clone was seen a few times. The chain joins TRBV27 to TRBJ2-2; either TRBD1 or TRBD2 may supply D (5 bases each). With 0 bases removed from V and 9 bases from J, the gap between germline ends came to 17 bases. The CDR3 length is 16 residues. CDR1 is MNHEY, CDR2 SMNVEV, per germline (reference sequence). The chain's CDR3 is CASSLSPRGRGRELFF. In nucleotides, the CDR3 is TGTGCCAGCAGTTTATCGCCCCGGGGAAGGGGCCGGGAGCTGTTTTTT.

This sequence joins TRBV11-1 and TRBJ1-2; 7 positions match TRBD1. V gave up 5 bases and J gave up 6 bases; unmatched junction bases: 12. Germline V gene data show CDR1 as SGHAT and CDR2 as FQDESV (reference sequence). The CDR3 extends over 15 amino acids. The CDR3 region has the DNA TGTGCCAGCAGCCAGATCCGGGACAGCCATCATGGCTACACCTTC. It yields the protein CASSQIRDSHHGYTF.

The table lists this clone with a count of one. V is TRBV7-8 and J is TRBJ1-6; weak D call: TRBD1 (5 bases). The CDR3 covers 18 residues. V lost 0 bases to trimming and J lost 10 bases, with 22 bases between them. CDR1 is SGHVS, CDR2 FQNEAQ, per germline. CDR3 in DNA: TGTGCCAGCAGCTTAGCGAACGGGGCCTCCCGGCTAAACTCACCCCTCCACTTT. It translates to CASSLANGASRLNSPLHF.

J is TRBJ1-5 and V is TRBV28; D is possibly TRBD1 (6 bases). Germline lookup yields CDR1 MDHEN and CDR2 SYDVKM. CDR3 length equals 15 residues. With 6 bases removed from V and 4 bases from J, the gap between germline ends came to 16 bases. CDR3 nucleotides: TGTGCCAGCAGGGGGGAACAGGGTTGGAATCAGCCCCAGCATTTT. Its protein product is CASRGEQGWNQPQHF.

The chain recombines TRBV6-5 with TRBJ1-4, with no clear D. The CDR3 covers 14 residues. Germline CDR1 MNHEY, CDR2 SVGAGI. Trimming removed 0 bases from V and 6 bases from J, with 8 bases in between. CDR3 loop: CASSYSWTYEKLFF. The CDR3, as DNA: TGTGCCAGCAGTTACTCGTGGACCTATGAAAAACTGTTTTTT.

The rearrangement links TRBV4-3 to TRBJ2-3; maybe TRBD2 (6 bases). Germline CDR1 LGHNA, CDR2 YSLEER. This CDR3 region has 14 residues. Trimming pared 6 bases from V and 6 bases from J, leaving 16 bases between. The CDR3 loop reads CASRPGLGRDTQYF. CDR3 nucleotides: TGCGCCAGCAGGCCCGGACTTGGGAGGGATACGCAGTATTTT.

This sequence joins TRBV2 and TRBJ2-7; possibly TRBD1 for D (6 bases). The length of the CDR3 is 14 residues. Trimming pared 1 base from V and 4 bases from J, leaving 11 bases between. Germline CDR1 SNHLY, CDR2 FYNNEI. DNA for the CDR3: TGTGCCAGCAGTGAAGGCAGGGGTGGGTACGAGCAGTACTTC. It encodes CASSEGRGGYEQYF.

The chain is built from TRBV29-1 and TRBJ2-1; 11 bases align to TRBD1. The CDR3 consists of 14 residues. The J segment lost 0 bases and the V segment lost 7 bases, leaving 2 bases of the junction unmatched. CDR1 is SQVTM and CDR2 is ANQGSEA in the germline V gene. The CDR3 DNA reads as TGCAGCGCTGGACAGGGGGCCTCCTACAATGAGCAGTTCTTC. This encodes CSAGQGASYNEQFF.